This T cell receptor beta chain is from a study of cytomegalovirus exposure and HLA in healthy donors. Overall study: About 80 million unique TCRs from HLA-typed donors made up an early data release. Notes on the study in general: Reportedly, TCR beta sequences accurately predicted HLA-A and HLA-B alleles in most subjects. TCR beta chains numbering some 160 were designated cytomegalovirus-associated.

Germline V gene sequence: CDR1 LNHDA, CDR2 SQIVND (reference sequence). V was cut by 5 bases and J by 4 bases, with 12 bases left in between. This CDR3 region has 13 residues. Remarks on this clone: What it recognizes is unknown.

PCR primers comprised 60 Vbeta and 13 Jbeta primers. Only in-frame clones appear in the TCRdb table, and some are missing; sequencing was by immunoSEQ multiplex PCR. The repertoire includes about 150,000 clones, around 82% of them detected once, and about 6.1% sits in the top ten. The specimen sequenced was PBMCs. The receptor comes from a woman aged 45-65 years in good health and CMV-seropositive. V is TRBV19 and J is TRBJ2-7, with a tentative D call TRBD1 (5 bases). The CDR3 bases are TGTGCCAGTAGTTTGGAAACAGGATACGAGCAGTACTTC. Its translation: CASSLETGYEQYF.